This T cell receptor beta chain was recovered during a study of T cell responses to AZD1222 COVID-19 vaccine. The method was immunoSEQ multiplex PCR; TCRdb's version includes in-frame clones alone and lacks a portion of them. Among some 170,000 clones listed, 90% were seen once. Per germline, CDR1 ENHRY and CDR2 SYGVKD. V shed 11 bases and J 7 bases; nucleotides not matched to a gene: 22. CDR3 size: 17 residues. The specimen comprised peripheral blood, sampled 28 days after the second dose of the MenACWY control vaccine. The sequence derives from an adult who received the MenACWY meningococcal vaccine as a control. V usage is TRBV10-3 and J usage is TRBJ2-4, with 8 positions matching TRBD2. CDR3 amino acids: CASTGGRMTGGPNIQYF. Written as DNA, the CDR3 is TGTGCCTCCACTGGGGGTAGGATGACGGGAGGGCCCAACATTCAGTACTTC.